This TCR beta chain was found in a study of cytomegalovirus exposure and HLA in healthy donors. Remarks on this clone: Its target is unknown.

The J segment lost 1 base and the V segment lost 4 bases, leaving 9 bases of the junction unmatched. CDR1 is SGHTS and CDR2 is YDEGEE in the germline V gene. There are 16 residues in the CDR3. PCR amplification relied on 60 Vbeta primers (plus 13 Jbeta primers). Clones were sequenced by immunoSEQ multiplex PCR, and TCRdb holds only the in-frame ones, with some missing. The data hold over 250,000 clones, with roughly 90% observed a single time. Study results and limitations: When the data were analyzed later, several of the most significant clusters appeared to be linked to common viral pathogens.

The chain joins TRBV5-8 to TRBJ2-7, with 9 nucleotides matching TRBD2. Sequencing input: PBMCs. The TCR comes from a man aged 40-49 years in good health and CMV-seropositive. CDR3 sequence: CASSPRTSVLSYEQYF. CDR3 in DNA: TGTGCCAGCAGCCCGCGGACTAGCGTTTTGTCCTACGAGCAGTACTTC.